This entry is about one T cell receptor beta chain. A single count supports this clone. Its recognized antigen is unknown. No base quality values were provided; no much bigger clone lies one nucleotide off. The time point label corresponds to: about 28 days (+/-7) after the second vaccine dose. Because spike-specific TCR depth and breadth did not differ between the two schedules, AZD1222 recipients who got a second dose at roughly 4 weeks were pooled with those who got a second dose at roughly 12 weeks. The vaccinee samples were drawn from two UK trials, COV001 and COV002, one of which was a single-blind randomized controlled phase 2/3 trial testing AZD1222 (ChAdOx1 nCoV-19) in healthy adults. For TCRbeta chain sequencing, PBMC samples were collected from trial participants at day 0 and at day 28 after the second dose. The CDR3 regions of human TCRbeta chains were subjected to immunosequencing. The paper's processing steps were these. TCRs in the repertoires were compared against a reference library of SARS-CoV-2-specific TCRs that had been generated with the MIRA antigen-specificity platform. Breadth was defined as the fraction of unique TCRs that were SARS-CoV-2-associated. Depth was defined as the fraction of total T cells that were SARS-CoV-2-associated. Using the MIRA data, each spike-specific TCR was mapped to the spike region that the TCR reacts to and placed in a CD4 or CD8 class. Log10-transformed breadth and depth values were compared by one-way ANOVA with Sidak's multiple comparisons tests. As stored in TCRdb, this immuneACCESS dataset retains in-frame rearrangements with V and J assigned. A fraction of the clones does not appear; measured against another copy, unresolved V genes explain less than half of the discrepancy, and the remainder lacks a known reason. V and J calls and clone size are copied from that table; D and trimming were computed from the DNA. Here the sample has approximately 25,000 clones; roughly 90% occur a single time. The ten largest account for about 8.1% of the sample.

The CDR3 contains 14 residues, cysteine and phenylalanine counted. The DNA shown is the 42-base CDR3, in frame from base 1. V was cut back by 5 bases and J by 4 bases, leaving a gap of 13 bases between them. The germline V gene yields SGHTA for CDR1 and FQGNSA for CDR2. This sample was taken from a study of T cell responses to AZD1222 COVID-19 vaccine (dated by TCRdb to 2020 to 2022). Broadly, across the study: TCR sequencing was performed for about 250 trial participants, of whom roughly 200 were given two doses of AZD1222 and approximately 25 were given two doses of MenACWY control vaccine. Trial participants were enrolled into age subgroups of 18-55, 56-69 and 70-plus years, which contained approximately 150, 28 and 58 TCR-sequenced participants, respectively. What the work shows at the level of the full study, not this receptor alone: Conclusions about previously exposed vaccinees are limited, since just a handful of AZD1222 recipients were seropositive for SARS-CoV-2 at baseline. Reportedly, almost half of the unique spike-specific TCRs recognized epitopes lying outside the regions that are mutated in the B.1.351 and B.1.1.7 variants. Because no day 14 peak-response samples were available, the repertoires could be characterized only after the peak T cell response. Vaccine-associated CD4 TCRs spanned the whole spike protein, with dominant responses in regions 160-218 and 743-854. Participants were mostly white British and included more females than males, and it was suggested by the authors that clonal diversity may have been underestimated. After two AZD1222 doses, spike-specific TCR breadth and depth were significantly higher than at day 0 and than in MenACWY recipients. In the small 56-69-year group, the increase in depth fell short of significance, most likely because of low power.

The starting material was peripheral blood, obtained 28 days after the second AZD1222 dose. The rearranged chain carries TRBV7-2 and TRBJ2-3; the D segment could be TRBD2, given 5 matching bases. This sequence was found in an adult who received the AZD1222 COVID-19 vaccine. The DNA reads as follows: TGTGCCAGCAGCCCCCGAGAGGGTGCAGATACGCAGTATTTT. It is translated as CASSPREGADTQYF.